This is a list of T cell receptor beta chains from one sample in a study of T cells after yellow fever vaccination. TCRdb reanalysed the 5' RACE reads using MiXCR and keeps one entry per CDR3 protein. In the table there are around 340,000 distinct CDR3 sequences, around 12% of which are singletons. The sample here was CD4+ T cells sorted from PBMCs, taken 15 days after the yellow fever booster vaccination. The origin of the receptors is a man aged 18 to 30 who received the YFV17D yellow fever vaccine. The CDR3 runs from the conserved cysteine through the conserved F or W. The order of the fields is D gene, clone size, CDR3 length, V gene, J gene, CDR3 DNA, CDR3 protein. D genes are given only for firm matches. Only some rows state a clone size, as once, few, many or a class for expanded clones.

d_gene: TRBD1; abundance: -; len: 16; v_gene: TRBV29-1; j_gene: TRBJ1-1; CDR3nt: TGCAGCGTTGGCGCGGACAGGGGGCGATGGAACACTGAAGCTTTCTTT; CDR3aa: CSVGADRGRWNTEAFF
d_gene: TRBD1; abundance: few; len: 14; v_gene: TRBV12-5; j_gene: TRBJ1-5; CDR3nt: TGTGCTAGTGCTACGGGACAGGGAAATCAGCCCCAGCATTTT; CDR3aa: CASATGQGNQPQHF
d_gene: -; abundance: -; len: 15; v_gene: TRBV7-3; j_gene: TRBJ1-1; CDR3nt: TGTGCCAGCAGCTCGGGGAGAGGGGAAGTAACTGAAGCTTTCTTT; CDR3aa: CASSSGRGEVTEAFF
d_gene: TRBD1; abundance: -; len: 14; v_gene: TRBV27; j_gene: TRBJ1-2; CDR3nt: TGTGCCAGCAGCAGGGACAGGGAGATATACGGCTACACCTTC; CDR3aa: CASSRDREIYGYTF
d_gene: -; abundance: -; len: 17; v_gene: TRBV7-6; j_gene: TRBJ1-1; CDR3nt: TGTGCCAGCAGCTTAGCCCCCCTCGGTCAGGGTGACCCTGAAGCTTTCTTT; CDR3aa: CASSLAPLGQGDPEAFF
d_gene: TRBD1; abundance: -; len: 15; v_gene: TRBV9; j_gene: TRBJ2-1; CDR3nt: TGTGCCAGCAGCGACCGGGACAGGGCGCACAATGAGCAGTTCTTC; CDR3aa: CASSDRDRAHNEQFF
d_gene: -; abundance: -; len: 13; v_gene: TRBV6-2/TRBV6-3; j_gene: TRBJ1-2; CDR3nt: TGTGCCAGCAGCACAGGGCCCAACTATGGCTACACCTTC; CDR3aa: CASSTGPNYGYTF
d_gene: -; abundance: few; len: 14; v_gene: TRBV7-9; j_gene: TRBJ1-1; CDR3nt: TGTGCCAGCAGGCGCACAGGTAGTGGCACTGAAGCTTTCTTT; CDR3aa: CASRRTGSGTEAFF
d_gene: TRBD2; abundance: many; len: 16; v_gene: TRBV9; j_gene: TRBJ2-3; CDR3nt: TGTGCCAGCAGTGCCACTAGCGGGGGAAGCACAGATACGCAGTATTTT; CDR3aa: CASSATSGGSTDTQYF
d_gene: TRBD1; abundance: many; len: 14; v_gene: TRBV2; j_gene: TRBJ1-2; CDR3nt: TGTGCCAGCCTTTATTTGGGACAGAGCTATGGCTACACCTTC; CDR3aa: CASLYLGQSYGYTF
d_gene: -; abundance: -; len: 14; v_gene: TRBV11-2; j_gene: TRBJ1-4; CDR3nt: TGTGCCAGCAGCCCGATACAGGGAGGGGAAAAACTGTTTTTT; CDR3aa: CASSPIQGGEKLFF
d_gene: -; abundance: -; len: 13; v_gene: TRBV6-5; j_gene: TRBJ1-6; CDR3nt: TGTGCCAGCAGATACCGGGGCAGGCCATCCCTCCACTTT; CDR3aa: CASRYRGRPSLHF
d_gene: -; abundance: -; len: 12; v_gene: TRBV20-1; j_gene: TRBJ1-1; CDR3nt: TGCAGTGCATATAACAGGGTGAAAGGGGCTTTCTTT; CDR3aa: CSAYNRVKGAFF
d_gene: TRBD1; abundance: few; len: 15; v_gene: TRBV29-1; j_gene: TRBJ1-2; CDR3nt: TGCAGCGTTTCGGCAGGGGGCCCACTTAACTATGGCTACACCTTC; CDR3aa: CSVSAGGPLNYGYTF
d_gene: -; abundance: once; len: 13; v_gene: TRBV29-1; j_gene: TRBJ1-3; CDR3nt: TGCAGCGCCTCGGTGGGCTCTGGAAACACCATATATTTT; CDR3aa: CSASVGSGNTIYF
d_gene: TRBD1; abundance: -; len: 18; v_gene: TRBV3-1; j_gene: TRBJ2-1; CDR3nt: TGTGCCAGCAGCCAAAGCTCGGGGACAGGGGCCCCCGGGTATGAGCAGTTCTTC; CDR3aa: CASSQSSGTGAPGYEQFF
d_gene: -; abundance: -; len: 11; v_gene: TRBV6-4; j_gene: TRBJ1-1; CDR3nt: TGTGCCAGCAGCCACCTGCCCGAAGCTTTCTTT; CDR3aa: CASSHLPEAFF
d_gene: TRBD2; abundance: few; len: 14; v_gene: TRBV4-1; j_gene: TRBJ2-1; CDR3nt: TGCGCCAGCAGCCAAGATCGTCTAGCGGGGAAGCGGCTCTTC; CDR3aa: CASSQDRLAGKRLF
d_gene: -; abundance: -; len: 15; v_gene: TRBV7-2; j_gene: TRBJ2-3; CDR3nt: TGTGCCAGCAGCTTTCTGACCGGGAGCACAGATACGCAGTATTTT; CDR3aa: CASSFLTGSTDTQYF
d_gene: -; abundance: -; len: 11; v_gene: TRBV5-8; j_gene: TRBJ2-7; CDR3nt: TGTGCCAGCAGGAACCAGGGCGAGCAGTACTTC; CDR3aa: CASRNQGEQYF
d_gene: -; abundance: few; len: 14; v_gene: TRBV20-1; j_gene: TRBJ1-2; CDR3nt: TGCAGTGCTAGAGCCCATGGAGGCCGGGGTGGCTACACCTTC; CDR3aa: CSARAHGGRGGYTF
d_gene: -; abundance: few; len: 14; v_gene: TRBV7-9; j_gene: TRBJ2-2; CDR3nt: TGTGCCAGCAGCTCACAGGGAAGCACCGGGGAGCTGTTTTTT; CDR3aa: CASSSQGSTGELFF
d_gene: TRBD2; abundance: -; len: 14; v_gene: TRBV6-2/TRBV6-3; j_gene: TRBJ2-7; CDR3nt: TGTGCCAGCAGTGGGACTAGCGGGGGCAACGAGCAGTACTTC; CDR3aa: CASSGTSGGNEQYF
d_gene: -; abundance: many; len: 12; v_gene: TRBV6-1; j_gene: TRBJ2-7; CDR3nt: TGTGCCAGCAGTCCACAGGGAACCGAGCAGTACTTC; CDR3aa: CASSPQGTEQYF
d_gene: -; abundance: few; len: 14; v_gene: TRBV27; j_gene: TRBJ2-1; CDR3nt: TGTGCCAGCAGTTTATTGTCCAGGGGCCATGAGCAGTTCTTC; CDR3aa: CASSLLSRGHEQFF
d_gene: -; abundance: few; len: 12; v_gene: TRBV29-1; j_gene: TRBJ2-5; CDR3nt: TGCAGCGTTTCCGGAGCGGGAGAGACCCAGTACTTC; CDR3aa: CSVSGAGETQYF
d_gene: -; abundance: many; len: 14; v_gene: TRBV5-1; j_gene: TRBJ2-3; CDR3nt: TGCGCCAGCAGCTTGGTCGGCTTCACAGATACGCAGTATTTT; CDR3aa: CASSLVGFTDTQYF
d_gene: -; abundance: -; len: 13; v_gene: TRBV5-1; j_gene: TRBJ2-7; CDR3nt: TGCGCCAGCAGCTTAACTGAGACCTACGAGCAGTACTTC; CDR3aa: CASSLTETYEQYF
d_gene: TRBD1; abundance: many; len: 18; v_gene: TRBV4-1; j_gene: TRBJ1-5; CDR3nt: TGCGCCAGCAGCCACCGACAGGGTGGACGGGACGGCAATCAGCCCCAGCATTTT; CDR3aa: CASSHRQGGRDGNQPQHF
d_gene: -; abundance: -; len: 15; v_gene: TRBV5-1; j_gene: TRBJ1-2; CDR3nt: TGCGCCAGCAGCTTGGGAGTCGGGGCGGCCCGGGGCTACACCTTC; CDR3aa: CASSLGVGAARGYTF
d_gene: -; abundance: few; len: 11; v_gene: TRBV20-1; j_gene: TRBJ2-5; CDR3nt: TGCAGTGCTCTTGATAGAGAGACCCAGTACTTC; CDR3aa: CSALDRETQYF
d_gene: TRBD1; abundance: few; len: 13; v_gene: TRBV20-1; j_gene: TRBJ1-1; CDR3nt: TGCAGTGCTAGGGGACAGCCTGGAACTGAAGCTTTCTTT; CDR3aa: CSARGQPGTEAFF
d_gene: TRBD2; abundance: few; len: 12; v_gene: TRBV7-9; j_gene: TRBJ2-5; CDR3nt: TGTGCCAGCACCTCCGGGGGGGGGACCCAGTACTTC; CDR3aa: CASTSGGGTQYF
d_gene: TRBD1; abundance: few; len: 14; v_gene: TRBV5-6; j_gene: TRBJ1-1; CDR3nt: TGTGCCAGCAGCTTGGTCGGGACAGGGAAAGAAGCTTTCTTT; CDR3aa: CASSLVGTGKEAFF
d_gene: TRBD2; abundance: once; len: 13; v_gene: TRBV20-1; j_gene: TRBJ2-5; CDR3nt: TGCAGTGCCCACGGGGGGATACAAGAGACCCAGTACTTC; CDR3aa: CSAHGGIQETQYF
d_gene: TRBD2; abundance: -; len: 17; v_gene: TRBV5-1; j_gene: TRBJ2-1; CDR3nt: TGCGCCAGCAGCTTGATAGGTTCGACTAGCGGGGACAATGAGCAGTTCTTC; CDR3aa: CASSLIGSTSGDNEQFF
d_gene: -; abundance: few; len: 14; v_gene: TRBV20-1; j_gene: TRBJ2-3; CDR3nt: TGCAGTGCTAGAGATTTGAGAAACACAGATACGCAGTATTTT; CDR3aa: CSARDLRNTDTQYF
d_gene: TRBD2; abundance: -; len: 17; v_gene: TRBV6-5; j_gene: TRBJ2-7; CDR3nt: TGTGCCAGCAGTTACTCGATGGGTAGCGGGGGGTCCTACGAGCAGTACTTC; CDR3aa: CASSYSMGSGGSYEQYF
d_gene: -; abundance: -; len: 13; v_gene: TRBV29-1; j_gene: TRBJ1-1; CDR3nt: TGCAGCGGCCGGTGGGGCCAGATCTCTGAAGCTTTCTTT; CDR3aa: CSGRWGQISEAFF
d_gene: -; abundance: few; len: 15; v_gene: TRBV5-6; j_gene: TRBJ1-2; CDR3nt: TGTGCCAGCAGCCAGGACGGGGCTACGAGCTATGGCTACACCTTC; CDR3aa: CASSQDGATSYGYTF
d_gene: -; abundance: -; len: 15; v_gene: TRBV7-9; j_gene: TRBJ2-7; CDR3nt: TGTGCCAGCAGCTGGACAGGCGGGACCGACTACGAGCAGTACTTC; CDR3aa: CASSWTGGTDYEQYF
d_gene: -; abundance: -; len: 13; v_gene: TRBV9; j_gene: TRBJ2-5; CDR3nt: TGTGCCAGCAGCGTCGCCTACCAAGAGACCCAGTACTTC; CDR3aa: CASSVAYQETQYF
d_gene: -; abundance: -; len: 18; v_gene: TRBV4-1; j_gene: TRBJ2-7; CDR3nt: TGCGCCAGCAGCCAAGAAGGCCCGAGGCGGGGTTTCGGCTACGAGCAGTACTTC; CDR3aa: CASSQEGPRRGFGYEQYF
d_gene: TRBD1; abundance: many; len: 14; v_gene: TRBV3-1; j_gene: TRBJ1-4; CDR3nt: TGTGCCAGCAGCTTGACAGGGTACTACGAAAAACTGTTTTTT; CDR3aa: CASSLTGYYEKLFF
d_gene: -; abundance: -; len: 16; v_gene: TRBV7-2; j_gene: TRBJ1-2; CDR3nt: TGTGCCAGCAGCTTACAGTCGCCACTTTCTAACTATGGCTACACCTTC; CDR3aa: CASSLQSPLSNYGYTF
d_gene: -; abundance: many; len: 16; v_gene: TRBV4-3; j_gene: TRBJ1-6; CDR3nt: TGCGCCAGCAGCCAAGGAAACGGCGCGATTAATTCACCCCTCCACTTT; CDR3aa: CASSQGNGAINSPLHF
d_gene: -; abundance: few; len: 12; v_gene: TRBV9; j_gene: TRBJ2-1; CDR3nt: TGTGCCAGCAGCGGGACCCACAATGAGCAGTTCTTC; CDR3aa: CASSGTHNEQFF